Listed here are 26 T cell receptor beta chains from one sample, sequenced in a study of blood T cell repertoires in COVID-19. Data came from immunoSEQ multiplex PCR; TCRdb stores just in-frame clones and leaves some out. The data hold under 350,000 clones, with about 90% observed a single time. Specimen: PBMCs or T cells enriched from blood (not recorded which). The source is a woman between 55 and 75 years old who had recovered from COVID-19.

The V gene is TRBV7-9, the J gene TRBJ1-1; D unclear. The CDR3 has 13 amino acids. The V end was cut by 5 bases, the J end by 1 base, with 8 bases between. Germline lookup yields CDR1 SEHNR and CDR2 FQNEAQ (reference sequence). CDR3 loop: CASSPGRNTEAFF. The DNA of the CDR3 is TGTGCCAGCAGCCCGGGGAGGAACACTGAAGCTTTCTTT.

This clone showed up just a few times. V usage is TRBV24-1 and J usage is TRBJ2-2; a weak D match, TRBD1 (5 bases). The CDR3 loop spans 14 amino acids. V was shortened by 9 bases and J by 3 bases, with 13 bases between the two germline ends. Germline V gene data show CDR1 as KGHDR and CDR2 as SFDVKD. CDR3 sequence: CATAQPRDTGELFF. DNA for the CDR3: TGTGCCACCGCCCAGCCCAGGGACACCGGGGAGCTGTTTTTT.

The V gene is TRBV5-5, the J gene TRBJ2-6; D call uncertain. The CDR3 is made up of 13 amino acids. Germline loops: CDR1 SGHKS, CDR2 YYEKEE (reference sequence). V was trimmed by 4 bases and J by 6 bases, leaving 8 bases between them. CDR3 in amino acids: CASSLAEANVLTF. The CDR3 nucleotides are TGTGCCAGCAGCCTGGCAGAGGCCAACGTCCTGACTTTC.

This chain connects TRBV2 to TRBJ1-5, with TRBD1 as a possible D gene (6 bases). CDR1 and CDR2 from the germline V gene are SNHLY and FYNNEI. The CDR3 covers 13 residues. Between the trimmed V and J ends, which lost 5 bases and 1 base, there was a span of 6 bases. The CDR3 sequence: CASSTGSNQPQHF. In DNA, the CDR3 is TGTGCCAGCAGTACAGGGAGCAATCAGCCCCAGCATTTT.

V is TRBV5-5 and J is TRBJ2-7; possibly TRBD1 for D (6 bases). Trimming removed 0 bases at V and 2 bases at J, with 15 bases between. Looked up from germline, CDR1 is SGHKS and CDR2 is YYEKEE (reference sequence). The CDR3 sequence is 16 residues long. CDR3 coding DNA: TGTGCCAGCAGCTTGGACAGGGCATCGGGTACCTACGAGCAGTACTTC. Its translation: CASSLDRASGTYEQYF.

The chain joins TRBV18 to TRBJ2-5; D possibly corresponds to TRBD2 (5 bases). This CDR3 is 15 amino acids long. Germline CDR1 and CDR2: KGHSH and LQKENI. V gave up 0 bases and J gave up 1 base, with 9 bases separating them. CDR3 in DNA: TGTGCCAGCTCACCACCAATAGCGACCCAAGAGACCCAGTACTTC. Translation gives CASSPPIATQETQYF. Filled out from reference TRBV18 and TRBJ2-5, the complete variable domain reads NAGVMQNPRHLVRRRGQEARLRCSPMKGHSHVYWYRQLPEEGLKFMVYLQKENIIDESGMPKERFSAEFPKEGPSILRIQQVVRGDSAAYFCASSPPIATQETQYFGPGTRLLVL.

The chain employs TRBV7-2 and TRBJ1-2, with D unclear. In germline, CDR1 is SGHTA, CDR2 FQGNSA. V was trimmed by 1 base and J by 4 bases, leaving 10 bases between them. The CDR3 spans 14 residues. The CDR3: CASSLENSIYGYTF. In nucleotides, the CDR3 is TGTGCCAGCAGCTTAGAAAACTCGATCTATGGCTACACCTTC.

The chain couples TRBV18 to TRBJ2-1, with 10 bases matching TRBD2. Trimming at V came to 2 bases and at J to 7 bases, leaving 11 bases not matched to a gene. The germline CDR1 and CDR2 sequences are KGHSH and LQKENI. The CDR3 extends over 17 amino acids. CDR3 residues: CASSPMSSSGRFNEQFF. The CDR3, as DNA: TGTGCCAGCTCACCAATGTCATCTAGCGGGAGATTTAATGAGCAGTTCTTC.

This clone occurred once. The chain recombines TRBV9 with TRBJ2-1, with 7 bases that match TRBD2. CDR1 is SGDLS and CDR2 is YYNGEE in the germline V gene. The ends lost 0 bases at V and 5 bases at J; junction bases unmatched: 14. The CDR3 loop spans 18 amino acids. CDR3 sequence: CASSVDPQAGSGDNEQFF. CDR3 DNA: TGTGCCAGCAGCGTAGATCCCCAAGCGGGATCGGGGGACAATGAGCAGTTCTTC.

The CDR3 loop is CATKRGYEQYF. DNA for the CDR3: TGTGCCACCAAGCGGGGGTACGAGCAGTACTTC. The chain combines TRBV2 with TRBJ2-7; 8 nucleotides line up with TRBD2. CDR3 length equals 11 residues. CDR1 and CDR2 (germline): SNHLY, FYNNEI. The V gene end was trimmed by 10 bases and the J gene end by 4 bases; junction bases not matched to a gene: 3. The whole variable domain, filled in from reference TRBV2 and TRBJ2-7, reads EPEVTQTPSHQVTQMGQEVILRCVPISNHLYFYWYRQILGQKVEFLVSFYNNEISEKSEIFDDQFSVERPDGSNFTLKIRSTKLEDSAMYFCATKRGYEQYFGPGTRLTVT.

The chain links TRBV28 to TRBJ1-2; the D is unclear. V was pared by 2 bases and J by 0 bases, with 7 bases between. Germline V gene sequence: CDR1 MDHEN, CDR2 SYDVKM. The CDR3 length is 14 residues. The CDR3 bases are TGTGCCAGCAGTTTAACAGCATCTAACTATGGCTACACCTTC. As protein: CASSLTASNYGYTF.

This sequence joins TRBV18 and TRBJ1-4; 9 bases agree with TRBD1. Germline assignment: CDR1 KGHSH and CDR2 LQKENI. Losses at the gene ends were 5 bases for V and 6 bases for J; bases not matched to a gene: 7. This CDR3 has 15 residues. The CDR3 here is CASSALQGADEKLFF. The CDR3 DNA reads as TGTGCCAGCTCAGCACTACAGGGGGCGGATGAAAAACTGTTTTTT.

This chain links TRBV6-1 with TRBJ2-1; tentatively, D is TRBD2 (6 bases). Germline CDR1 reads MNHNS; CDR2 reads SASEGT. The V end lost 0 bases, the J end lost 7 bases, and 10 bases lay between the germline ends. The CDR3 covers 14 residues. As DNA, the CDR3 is TGTGCCAGCAGTGAAGCGGCGGGGTTGAATGAGCAGTTCTTC. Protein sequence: CASSEAAGLNEQFF.

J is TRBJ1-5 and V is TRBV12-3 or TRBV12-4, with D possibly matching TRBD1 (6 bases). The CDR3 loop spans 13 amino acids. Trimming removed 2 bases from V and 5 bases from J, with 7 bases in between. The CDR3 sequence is CASSLSGDQPQHF. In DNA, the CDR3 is TGTGCCAGCAGTTTATCAGGGGATCAGCCCCAGCATTTT.

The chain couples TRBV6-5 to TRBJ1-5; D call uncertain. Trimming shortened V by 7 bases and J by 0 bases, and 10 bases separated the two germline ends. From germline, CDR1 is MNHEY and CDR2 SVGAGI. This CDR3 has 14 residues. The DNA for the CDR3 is TGTGCCAGCAATGGCGGCTATAGCAATCAGCCCCAGCATTTT. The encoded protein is CASNGGYSNQPQHF.

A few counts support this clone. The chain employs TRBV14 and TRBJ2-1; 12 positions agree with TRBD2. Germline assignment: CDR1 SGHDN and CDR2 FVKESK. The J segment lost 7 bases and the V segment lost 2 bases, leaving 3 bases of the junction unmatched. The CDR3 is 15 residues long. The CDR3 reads CASSQTLAGGNEQFF. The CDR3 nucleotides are TGTGCCAGCAGCCAAACTCTAGCGGGAGGGAATGAGCAGTTCTTC.

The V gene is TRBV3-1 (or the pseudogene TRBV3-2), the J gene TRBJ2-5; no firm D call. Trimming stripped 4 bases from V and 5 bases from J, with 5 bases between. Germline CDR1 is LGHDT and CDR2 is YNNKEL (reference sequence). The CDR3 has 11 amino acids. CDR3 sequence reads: CASSLGETQYF. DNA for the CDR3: TGTGCCAGCAGCCTCGGGGAGACCCAGTACTTC.

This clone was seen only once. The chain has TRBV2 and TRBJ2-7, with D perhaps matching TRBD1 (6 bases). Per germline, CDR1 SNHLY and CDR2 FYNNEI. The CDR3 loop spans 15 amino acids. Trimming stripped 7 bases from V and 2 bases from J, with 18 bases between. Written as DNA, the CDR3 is TGTGCCAGCACGTATCCAGGGGACGCCACCTACGAGCAGTACTTC. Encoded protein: CASTYPGDATYEQYF.

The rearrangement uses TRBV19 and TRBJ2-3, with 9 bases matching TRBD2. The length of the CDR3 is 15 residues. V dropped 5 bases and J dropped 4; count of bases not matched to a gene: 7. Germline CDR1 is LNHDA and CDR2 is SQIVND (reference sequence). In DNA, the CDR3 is TGTGCCAGTAGTCCGCGGGGGGGAGGCGCAGATACGCAGTATTTT. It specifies CASSPRGGGADTQYF.

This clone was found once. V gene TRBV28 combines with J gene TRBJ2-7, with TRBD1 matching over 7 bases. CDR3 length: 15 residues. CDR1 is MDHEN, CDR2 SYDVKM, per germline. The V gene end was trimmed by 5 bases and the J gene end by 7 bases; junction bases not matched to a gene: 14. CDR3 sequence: CASSPGPGQSREQYF. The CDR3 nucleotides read TGTGCCAGCAGTCCAGGCCCGGGACAGTCGAGAGAGCAGTACTTC.

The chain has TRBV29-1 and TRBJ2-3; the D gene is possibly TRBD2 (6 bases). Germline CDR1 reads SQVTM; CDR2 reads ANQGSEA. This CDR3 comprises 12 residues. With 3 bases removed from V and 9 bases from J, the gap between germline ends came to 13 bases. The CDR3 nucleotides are TGCAGCGTTGATGAGGGGAGGAGGACGCAGTATTTT. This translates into CSVDEGRRTQYF.

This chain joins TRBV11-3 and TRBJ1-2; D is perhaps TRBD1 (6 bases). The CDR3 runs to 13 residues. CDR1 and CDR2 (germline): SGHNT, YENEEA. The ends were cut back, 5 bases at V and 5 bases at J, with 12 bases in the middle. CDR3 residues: CASSERGSYGYTF. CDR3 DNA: TGTGCCAGCAGCGAGAGGGGGTCTTATGGCTACACCTTC.

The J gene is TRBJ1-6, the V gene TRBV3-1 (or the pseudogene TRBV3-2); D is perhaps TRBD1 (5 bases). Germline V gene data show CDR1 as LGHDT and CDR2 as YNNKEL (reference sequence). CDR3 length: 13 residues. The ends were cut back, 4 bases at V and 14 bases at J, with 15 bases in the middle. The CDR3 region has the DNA TGTGCCAGCAGCCCCAAACAGGCGGTGGCCCTCCACTTT. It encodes CASSPKQAVALHF.

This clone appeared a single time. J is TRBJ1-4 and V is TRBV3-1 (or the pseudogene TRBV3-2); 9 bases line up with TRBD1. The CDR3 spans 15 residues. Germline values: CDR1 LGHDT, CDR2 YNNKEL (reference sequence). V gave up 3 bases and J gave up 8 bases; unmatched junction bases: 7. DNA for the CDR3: TGTGCCAGCAGCCACCCGGGACAGGGTGACGAAAAACTGTTTTTT. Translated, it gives CASSHPGQGDEKLFF.

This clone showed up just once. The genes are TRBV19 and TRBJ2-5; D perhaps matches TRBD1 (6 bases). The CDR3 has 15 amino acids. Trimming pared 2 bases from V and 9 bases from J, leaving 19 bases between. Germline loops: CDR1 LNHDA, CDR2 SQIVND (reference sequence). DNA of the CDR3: TGTGCCAGTAGTATACGCCAGGGGCAAAGAGGGGCCCAGTACTTC. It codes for CASSIRQGQRGAQYF.

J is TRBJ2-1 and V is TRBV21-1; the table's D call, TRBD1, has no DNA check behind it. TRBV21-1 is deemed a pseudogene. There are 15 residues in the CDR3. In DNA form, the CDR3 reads TGTGCCAGCAGCATCCAGGGGACCCTCCGACATGAGCAGTTCTTC. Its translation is CASSIQGTLRHEQFF.